The 21 T cell receptor beta chains below all came from one sample that was sequenced in a study of patients and donors after allogeneic stem cell transplantation. TCRdb reanalysed the RT-PCR reads using MiXCR and keeps one entry per CDR3 protein. This table holds about a million distinct CDR3 sequences, more than 15% found once. Sequenced sample: blood, either unsorted or a sorted T cell fraction (not recorded which). The source of these receptors is a human donor who was either an allogeneic HSCT recipient or a stem cell or donor lymphocyte infusion donor (not recorded which). It is not recorded whose cells these are; they may come from a transplant donor.

The chain joins TRBV12-3 or TRBV12-4 to TRBJ1-6; no clear D. The V gene lost 5 bases and the J gene lost 9 bases, with 11 bases spanning the gap. CDR3 length equals 13 residues. This CDR3 reads CASSPGLGSPLHF. The CDR3 DNA reads as TGTGCCAGCAGTCCCGGATTGGGTTCACCCCTCCACTTT.

This clonotype was counted only a few times. The chain is built from TRBV7-3 and TRBJ2-4; D not resolved. Trimming shortened V by 1 base and J by 7 bases, and 8 bases separated the two germline ends. Looked up from germline, CDR1 is SGHTA and CDR2 is FQGTGA. This CDR3 contains 13 residues. The chain's CDR3 is CASSLMVGNIQYF. The DNA for the CDR3 is TGTGCCAGCAGCTTAATGGTTGGGAACATTCAGTACTTC.

The chain couples TRBV9 to TRBJ1-6; 9 nucleotides line up with TRBD1. Germline V gene lookup returns CDR1 SGDLS and CDR2 YYNGEE. J gave up 2 bases and V 4 bases, and 4 bases lay outside the gene matches. This CDR3 has 16 amino acids. The CDR3 loop reads CASSPRQGAYNSPLHF. The CDR3, as DNA: TGTGCCAGCAGCCCCCGACAGGGGGCCTATAATTCACCCCTCCACTTT.

The chain employs TRBV24-1 and TRBJ1-2; D call uncertain. The V end was cut by 4 bases, the J end by 7 bases, with 15 bases between. The germline V gene has CDR1 KGHDR and CDR2 SFDVKD. The CDR3 loop spans 14 amino acids. The CDR3: CATSDLHLKGGYTF. DNA of the CDR3: TGTGCCACCAGTGACCTACACCTGAAGGGTGGCTACACCTTC.

This clonotype was found many times. This chain uses TRBV12-3 or TRBV12-4 with TRBJ2-5; either TRBD1 or TRBD2 may fit D (5 bases each). The CDR3 is made up of 15 amino acids. V lost 0 bases and J lost 3, with 11 bases in between. CDR3 sequence reads: CASSLAGTHKETQYF. CDR3 DNA sequence: TGTGCCAGCAGTTTAGCCGGGACCCACAAAGAGACCCAGTACTTC.

The rearrangement uses TRBV7-9 and TRBJ2-5; a possible D gene is TRBD1 (6 bases). The length of the CDR3 is 15 residues. Per the germline V gene, CDR1 is SEHNR and CDR2 is FQNEAQ (reference sequence). The V and J ends lost 5 bases and 1 base respectively, with 14 bases between them. The CDR3 protein is CASSHATGFQETQYF. DNA of the CDR3: TGTGCCAGCAGCCATGCGACAGGCTTCCAAGAGACCCAGTACTTC.

This clonotype came up a few times. The chain joins TRBV4-2 to TRBJ2-7; the D gene is possibly TRBD2 (5 bases). Between the trimmed V and J ends, which lost 0 bases and 7 bases, there was a span of 13 bases. The CDR3 covers 14 residues. Germline V gene sequence: CDR1 LGHNA, CDR2 YNFKEQ. The CDR3 protein is CASSQDEAVGEQYF. CDR3 sequence (DNA): TGTGCCAGCAGCCAAGACGAAGCGGTGGGAGAGCAGTACTTC.

This chain joins TRBV5-8 and TRBJ2-7; weak D call: TRBD2 (5 bases). Germline CDR1 and CDR2: SGHTS and YDEGEE. Trimming removed 4 bases from V and 3 bases from J, with 14 bases in between. This CDR3 region has 14 residues. CDR3: CASSARRVYYEQYF. DNA of the CDR3: TGTGCCAGCAGCGCCCGGCGGGTATACTACGAGCAGTACTTC. The variable domain in full, completed from reference TRBV5-8 and TRBJ2-7, reads EAGVTQSPTHLIKTRGQQATLRCSPISGHTSVYWYQQALGLGLQFLLWYDEGEERNRGNFPPRFSGRQFPNYSSELNVNALELEDSALYLCASSARRVYYEQYFGPGTRLTVT.

In its sample, this clonotype was seen a few times. This chain joins TRBV6-2 or TRBV6-3 and TRBJ1-1; D might be TRBD1 (5 bases). Trimming removed 6 bases at V and 4 bases at J, with 18 bases between. This CDR3 region has 15 residues. Germline assignment: CDR1 MNHEY and CDR2 SVGEGT. CDR3 DNA sequence: TGTGCCAGCAGGCCCCTCGGGGGAGGAGTCACTGAAGCTTTCTTT. Translating gives CASRPLGGGVTEAFF.

This clonotype was seen only a few times. The CDR3: CASSFLQTYQETQYF. CDR3 DNA: TGTGCCAGCAGTTTTTTACAGACGTACCAAGAGACCCAGTACTTC. This chain connects TRBV6-2 or TRBV6-3 to TRBJ2-5; D call uncertain. CDR3 size: 15 residues. CDR1 is MNHEY, CDR2 SVGEGT, per germline. Trimming cost V 4 bases and J 0 bases, with 12 bases left between them.

The chain uses TRBV20-1 and TRBJ1-5, with D tentatively TRBD1 (6 bases). With 1 base removed from V and 4 bases from J, the gap between germline ends came to 11 bases. The germline V gene has CDR1 DFQATT and CDR2 SNEGSKA (reference sequence). The CDR3 has 14 amino acids. CDR3 bases: TGCAGTGCTAGAGTAGGAGACAGGAATCAGCCCCAGCATTTT. This gives the protein CSARVGDRNQPQHF.

This clonotype was observed a few times. The chain is built from TRBV20-1 and TRBJ2-5; 7 bases are a match to TRBD1. Per the germline V gene, CDR1 is DFQATT and CDR2 is SNEGSKA (reference sequence). CDR3 length: 13 residues. The J segment lost 8 bases and the V segment lost 5 bases, leaving 11 bases of the junction unmatched. CDR3 bases: TGCAGTGCTCAGGACAGTCGGACAGGCACCCAGTACTTC. Its translation: CSAQDSRTGTQYF.

J is TRBJ2-5 and V is TRBV5-1, with 7 bases fitting TRBD1. The germline CDR1 and CDR2 sequences are SGHRS and YFSETQ. The CDR3 covers 15 residues. The V and J ends lost 0 bases and 4 bases, in that order; junction bases with no gene match: 6. CDR3 amino acids: CASSLEDRFPETQYF. The CDR3 nucleotides are TGCGCCAGCAGCTTGGAGGACAGGTTTCCAGAGACCCAGTACTTC.

This chain links TRBV18 with TRBJ2-7; D is perhaps TRBD2 (7 bases). CDR1 and CDR2 from the germline V gene are KGHSH and LQKENI. This CDR3 contains 16 residues. With 1 base removed from V and 6 bases from J, the gap between germline ends came to 19 bases. CDR3 sequence (DNA): TGTGCCAGCTCACCACTGATGGCGGGGGCCCCCCGCGAGCAGTACTTC. Translating gives CASSPLMAGAPREQYF.

This clonotype has ten or more counts. One end of the junction is discordant with germline, which a read error may explain. The CDR3 DNA reads TGTGCCAGCAGCCTGGACGGGAGCTCTGGAAACACCATATATTTT. It encodes CASSLDGSSGNTIYF. The V call is TRBV5-1, the J call TRBJ1-3; D gene ambiguous. The CDR3 length is 15 residues. Germline V lookup: CDR1 SGHRS, CDR2 YFSETQ.

The V gene is TRBV6-5, the J gene TRBJ2-7; no clear D gene. V gave up 1 base and J gave up 0 bases, with 10 bases separating them. Germline V gene lookup returns CDR1 MNHEY and CDR2 SVGAGI. The CDR3 sequence is 15 residues long. DNA of the CDR3: TGTGCCAGCAGTTACTTTGGAGAGAGCTCCTACGAGCAGTACTTC. The encoded protein is CASSYFGESSYEQYF.

CDR3 nucleotides: TGTGCCAGCAGCCATCCCTCTAGCCAGAGATCCTACAATGAGCAGTTCTTC. This codes for CASSHPSSQRSYNEQFF. The rearrangement uses TRBV4-2 and TRBJ2-1, with a weak D call TRBD2 (5 bases). The CDR3 length is 17 residues. Trimming took 3 bases from V and 1 from J, leaving 16 bases between them. In germline, CDR1 is LGHNA, CDR2 YNFKEQ.

This clonotype was picked up a small number of times. The chain uses TRBV6-6 and TRBJ1-2; D gene unclear. The CDR3 loop spans 13 amino acids. Deletions cut 4 bases from V and 4 bases from J, with 10 bases between. Germline CDR1 and CDR2: MNHNY and SVGAGI (reference sequence). The CDR3 sequence is CASSSSVLYGYTF. The CDR3 DNA follows: TGTGCCAGCAGTTCCTCGGTCCTCTATGGCTACACCTTC.

This clonotype was counted a few times. The CDR3 bases are TGCGCCAGCAGCCAAGACCTCGGGGGGGAGACCTCACCCCTCCACTTT. This gives the protein CASSQDLGGETSPLHF. V usage is TRBV4-3 and J usage is TRBJ1-6; D might be TRBD1 (5 bases). V lost 0 bases and J 10 bases, leaving 16 bases between the germline ends. The germline V gene encodes CDR1 LGHNA and CDR2 YSLEER. This CDR3 region has 16 residues.

This clonotype has only a few counts. The V and J genes are TRBV27 and TRBJ1-1; a weak D match, TRBD1 (6 bases). This CDR3 is 14 amino acids long. Trimming took off 1 base at V and 4 bases at J, with 10 bases between the two ends. CDR1 is MNHEY, CDR2 SMNVEV, per germline (reference sequence). This chain's CDR3 is CASSLLGGLTEAFF. The CDR3 DNA reads TGTGCCAGCAGTTTATTGGGGGGCCTCACTGAAGCTTTCTTT.

The chain recombines TRBV5-1 with TRBJ2-7; TRBD1 or TRBD2 may be the D gene (5 bases each). In germline, CDR1 is SGHRS, CDR2 YFSETQ. The germline V and J ends were trimmed by 3 bases and 5 bases, with 12 bases remaining between them. CDR3 length: 13 amino acids. The CDR3 coding sequence is TGCGCCAGCAGCTCCGTTGGGGGAAACGAGCAGTACTTC. Its translation: CASSSVGGNEQYF.